This paragraph covers one T cell receptor (beta chain) sequence. This clonotype occurred a few times. Its antigen is still unknown. No much larger clone exists at a distance of one base, and base qualities are not known. The germline V gene (reference sequence) sets CDR1 to LGHDT and CDR2 to YNNKEL. The CDR3 runs 15 amino acids, cysteine and phenylalanine included. This entry keeps only the CDR3 DNA: 45 bases, framed from base 1. After removal of 1 base from V and 7 bases from J, the junction retains 6 bases not matched to a gene. This entry is derived from a study of molecular identifiers for immune sequencing clone quantification (dated by TCRdb to the late 2010s). About the study as a whole: For a replicate experiment, the RNA from either about 20,000 or 100,000 naive CD8 T cells was divided into five aliquots, and four of those aliquots went on to sequencing. The study was a methods study using CD8 T cells to benchmark molecular-identifier clustering-based TCR repertoire sequencing (MIDCIRS) and TCR RNA copy counting. What the work shows at the level of the full study, not this receptor alone: Modeling indicated approximately 3.2 TCR RNA copies recovered per cell, compared with 9.5 to 10 by digital PCR, which implies a capture efficiency of approximately 31%. Naive libraries contained spiked-in Jurkat TCR RNA (roughly 10 copies' worth), which is not part of the donor repertoire. When barcode sub-clustering was left out, chimeric consensus sequences inflated TCR diversity, with chimeras reaching as high as 47%. In CMV-specific effector cells, clones with more than 20 RNA copies contained over 99% of molecules, whereas in naive cells such clones contained under 1% of molecules. Identical TCR molecules sharing a barcode could cause highly expanded clone sizes to be underestimated. A single cell's worth of spiked-in Jurkat TCR RNA was reported detectable even among approximately 930,000 naive CD8 T cells.

Naive CD8 T cell libraries were made from around 18,000 to 910,000 sorted cells using 10%, 30% or 50% of purified RNA. On a BD FACSAria II, naive CD8 T cells were FACS-sorted as CD8+CD4-CCR7+CD45RA+ and collected into RLT Plus buffer. Ten to eleven TCR copies' worth of Jurkat RNA were spiked into roughly 19,000-1,000,000 naive CD8 T cell samples to test detection sensitivity. CD8 T cells were enriched using RosetteSep CD8+ T Cell Enrichment Cocktail and Ficoll-Paque, and the enriched cells then underwent ACK red cell lysis. Library preparation used PCR. The instrument was a NextSeq 500. Bulk TCR libraries were prepared as previously described, using TCR primers listed in Table S5. Purification of total RNA was performed with the Qiagen AllPrep DNA/RNA kit. Before analysis, reads from multiple sequencing runs of one library were combined. Per the original workflow: Reads were retained only if their TCR constant sequence matched exactly, and those retained reads were trimmed to 150 nt and grouped according to their 12-nt molecular barcodes. Reads within each barcode group were sub-clustered using a 15% Levenshtein threshold, and quality-weighted consensus sequences were constructed for each RNA molecule. Non-functional sequences were removed, as were lower-count sequences one edit away from another. On the basis of fitting two negative binomial distributions, barcode sub-clusters with fewer than 20% of the maximum read count were discarded. TCRdb redid the processing of the public reads, applying fastp at Q25 and MiXCR, and retained in-frame beta chains. Rows are unified per CDR3 protein, each entry keeping the most common DNA and genes. The V and J calls reflect TCRdb's pipeline rather than the authors' work. The sample table holds nearly 650,000 distinct CDR3 sequences, of which approximately 24% were seen once. About 0.81% of the sample rests with the top ten.

The source of this sequence is a human donor in good health. Some libraries in this study had Jurkat cell RNA spiked in. Material for sequencing was naive CD8+ T cells from blood, with Jurkat cell RNA spiked in. In the paper's terms, the cell subset or site label means: FACS-sorted CD8+CD4-CCR7+CD45RA+ naive T cells. The sequence is built from TRBV3-1 and TRBJ2-1; 8 bases in between match TRBD2. For the CDR3, the sequence is CASSQGGSGVNEQFF. The DNA is as follows: TGTGCCAGCAGCCAAGGAGGTAGCGGGGTAAATGAGCAGTTCTTC.